This entry features one T cell receptor beta chain sequence. The antigen is undetermined. The repertoire was sequenced with immunoSEQ multiplex PCR; TCRdb's copy has only in-frame clones and lacks some. The sample holds tens of thousands of clones; 75% to 95% are singletons and the top ten take 4.5% to 5%. Germline V gene lookup returns CDR1 SEHNR and CDR2 FQNEAQ (reference sequence). V lost 10 bases to trimming and J lost 5 bases, with 8 bases between them. This CDR3 has 10 amino acids. The data were obtained in a study of OX40 agonist ivuxolimab in advanced cancers. Whole-study context: Six ivuxolimab dose levels, 0.01 to 10 mg/kg, were given intravenously every 2 weeks. Averaging around 60 years in age, with a range of roughly 23 to 80, the cohort was 82.7% male. Prior anti-PD-1, anti-PD-L1 or anti-CTLA-4 therapy did not bar entry, and approximately 40% had some.

General observations from the study: At 0.1 to 3.0 mg/kg, clonal expansion of CD4+ and CD8+ blood T cells had occurred by week 6.

The sample in question was CD4+ or CD8+ T cells sorted from blood, obtained in a trial of the OX40 agonist ivuxolimab. This clonotype was obtained from an adult with an advanced solid tumor such as melanoma, head and neck, liver or kidney cancer. The chain couples TRBV7-9 to TRBJ1-2; possible D gene TRBD1, 5 bases. DNA of the CDR3: TGTGCCACCAGGGCTTATGGCTACACCTTC. Encoded protein: CATRAYGYTF.